This is a list of T cell receptor beta chains from one sample in a study of T cell repertoires in cytomegalovirus infection. Each CDR3 protein gets one entry after TCRdb re-called the reads with MiXCR. Of about 700,000 distinct CDR3 sequences in the sample, around 32% were seen once. Their cognate antigens are unknown. The material sequenced was cultured PBMCs, taken from culture after CMV antigen stimulation. All receptors come from a human donor in good health (CMV status not recorded). Some clones in this sample may be carry-over from other donors' samples. Both conserved end residues are part of each CDR3. The D gene is left open where the match is weak. A row's size may be missing; if present it is once, few, many or a size class.

>TRBJ2-3|TRBV7-8|many|TRBD2
TGTGCCAGCAGCCCATTAGCGGGAAACACAGATACGCAGTATTTT
CASSPLAGNTDTQYF
>TRBJ2-5|TRBV7-2|few|.
TGTGCCAGCAGCGGCCCGGGGGATACAGGGGCGGGAAAAGAGACCCAGTACTTC
CASSGPGDTGAGKETQYF
>TRBJ2-7|TRBV7-2|many|.
TGTGCCAGCAGCCTCACGCCCGTCGGCTACGAGCAGTACTTC
CASSLTPVGYEQYF
>TRBJ1-1|TRBV20-1|.|.
TGCAGTGCCATGGACAGGAACACTGAAGCTTTCTTT
CSAMDRNTEAFF
>TRBJ2-4|TRBV10-3|few|TRBD1
TGTGCCATCAGTCAGGACAGGGTTCTAGCCAAAAACATTCAGTACTTC
CAISQDRVLAKNIQYF
>TRBJ2-2|TRBV6-5|.|.
TGTGCCAGCAGTCGGTCTTACGCGAACACCGGGGAGCTGTTTTTT
CASSRSYANTGELFF
>TRBJ2-3|TRBV5-4|once|TRBD2
TGTGCCAGCAGTCCCGGGACTAGCGGGATGATTCCGTTCACAGATACGCAGTATTTT
CASSPGTSGMIPFTDTQYF
>TRBJ2-7|TRBV7-8|many|TRBD2
TGTGCCAGCAGCGCGGGGACGGGCGGACTAGCGGGCCTAAGCTCCTACGAGCAGTACTTC
CASSAGTGGLAGLSSYEQYF
>TRBJ2-1|TRBV7-2|.|TRBD2
TGTGCCAGCAGACCGACTAGCGACTACAATGAGCAGTTCTTC
CASRPTSDYNEQFF
>TRBJ2-5|TRBV19|.|TRBD1
TGTGCCACTGCCTCCAGGGCAGGGGGCCGGTACGGGACCCAGTACTTC
CATASRAGGRYGTQYF
>TRBJ2-3|TRBV4-1|.|.
TGTGCCAGCAGCCGATACCAACGGGCTGGGGCCGAGAGCACAGATACGCAGTATTTT
CASSRYQRAGAESTDTQYF
>TRBJ2-5|TRBV2|.|.
TGTGCCAGCAGTGACTCCATCGGGGGAGAGACCCAGTACTTC
CASSDSIGGETQYF
>TRBJ1-1|TRBV4-3|.|.
TGCGCCAGCGGCCATTTGACTGCGAACACTGAAGCTTTCTTT
CASGHLTANTEAFF
>TRBJ2-2|TRBV7-6|.|TRBD2
TGTGCCAGCCTGGGAGGGAAAGCCGGGGAGCTGTTTTTT
CASLGGKAGELFF
>TRBJ2-5|TRBV12-3/TRBV12-4|.|TRBD2
TGTGCCAGCAGTACTAGCGGGGGGGCCGTAGAGACCCAGTACTTC
CASSTSGGAVETQYF
>TRBJ2-3|TRBV27|few|TRBD1
TGTGCCAGCAGTTTAAAAGAGGGACAGACCCCTAGCACAGATACGCAGTATTTT
CASSLKEGQTPSTDTQYF
>TRBJ1-2|TRBV7-2|many|TRBD1
TGTGCCAGCAGCTTAAGAGGGACAGGGGGCACCTATGGCTACACCTTC
CASSLRGTGGTYGYTF
>TRBJ1-5|TRBV7-9|.|.
TGTGCCAGCAGCAGAATTGAGAGCAATCAGCCCCAGCATTTT
CASSRIESNQPQHF
>TRBJ2-5|TRBV20-1|.|.
TGCAGTGCTAGAGAATGGACCATCCTAGAGGAGACCCAGTACTTC
CSAREWTILEETQYF
>TRBJ2-3|TRBV5-4|few|.
TGTGCCAGCAGCTCCCGACTAGACACAGATACGCAGTATTTT
CASSSRLDTDTQYF
>TRBJ2-5|TRBV27|few|TRBD2
TGTGCCAGCAGTCGTCTCCCCGGGATAGCGGGGCAAGAGACCCAGTACTTC
CASSRLPGIAGQETQYF
>TRBJ1-2|TRBV7-9|.|.
TGTGCCAGCAGCTTATTAGTCTATGGCTACACCTTC
CASSLLVYGYTF
>TRBJ2-3|TRBV20-1|.|.
TGCAGTGCCCGGACAGTATCTAGCACAGATACGCAGTATTTT
CSARTVSSTDTQYF
>TRBJ2-2|TRBV12-5|.|.
TGTGCTAGTGGTCCCCGATGGTCTAGGGACACCGGGGAGCTGTTTTTT
CASGPRWSRDTGELFF
>TRBJ2-1|TRBV7-4|.|TRBD2
TGTGCCAGCAGCGCGCCCGGTAGCGGGAGGTTCAATGAGCAGTTCTTC
CASSAPGSGRFNEQFF
>TRBJ1-5|TRBV14|few|.
TGTGCCAGCAGCCACTATAAATGGAGGGCGCTTAGCAATCAGCCCCAGCATTTT
CASSHYKWRALSNQPQHF
>TRBJ2-5|TRBV7-2|many|.
TGTGCCAGCAGCCCTCTTGAGACCCAGTACTTC
CASSPLETQYF
>TRBJ2-3|TRBV6-2/TRBV6-3|.|.
TGTGCCAGCAGTTACGGGGTAATCACAGATACGCAGTATTTT
CASSYGVITDTQYF
>TRBJ2-5|TRBV7-2|.|.
TGTGCCAGCAGCCACTATGACACACAAGAGACCCAGTACTTC
CASSHYDTQETQYF
>TRBJ1-2|TRBV10-2|.|.
TGCGCCAGCGCGGACGGGTACAATGGCTACACCTTC
CASADGYNGYTF
>TRBJ2-3|TRBV20-1|.|TRBD2
TGCAGTGCTAGAGATCTCCAAGCGGGGGGTCGGGCAGATACGCAGTATTTT
CSARDLQAGGRADTQYF
>TRBJ2-1|TRBV20-1|.|.
TGCAGTGCTAGGGCTTTGGGGGTTTCCTACAATGAGCAGTTCTTC
CSARALGVSYNEQFF
>TRBJ2-7|TRBV7-2|.|.
TGTGCCAGCAGACCCAGCGGCTACGAGCAGTACTTC
CASRPSGYEQYF
>TRBJ2-1|TRBV7-9|many|TRBD2
TGTGCCAGCAGCTTAGCGCCTCGCGGGAGCAGGAATGAGCAGTTCTTC
CASSLAPRGSRNEQFF
>TRBJ1-2|TRBV5-4|.|.
TGTGCCAGCAGCCGATTCAAACAGGGCGACGGCTACACCTTC
CASSRFKQGDGYTF
>TRBJ1-4|TRBV7-2|many|TRBD1
TGTGCCAGCAGCCCGGGGACAGGGTTCGAAAAACTGTTTTTT
CASSPGTGFEKLFF
>TRBJ1-1|TRBV12-3/TRBV12-4|.|.
TGTGCCAGCAGCTTACGGGACGGGGTAGCGTGGACTGAAGCTTTCTTT
CASSLRDGVAWTEAFF
>TRBJ2-5|TRBV27|.|TRBD2
TGTGCCAGCAGTTTAAGGGACTACCAACAAGAGACCCAGTACTTC
CASSLRDYQQETQYF
>TRBJ2-3|TRBV7-6|few|.
TGTGCCAGCAGCCACGGGGGCCCTAGCACAGATACGCAGTATTTT
CASSHGGPSTDTQYF